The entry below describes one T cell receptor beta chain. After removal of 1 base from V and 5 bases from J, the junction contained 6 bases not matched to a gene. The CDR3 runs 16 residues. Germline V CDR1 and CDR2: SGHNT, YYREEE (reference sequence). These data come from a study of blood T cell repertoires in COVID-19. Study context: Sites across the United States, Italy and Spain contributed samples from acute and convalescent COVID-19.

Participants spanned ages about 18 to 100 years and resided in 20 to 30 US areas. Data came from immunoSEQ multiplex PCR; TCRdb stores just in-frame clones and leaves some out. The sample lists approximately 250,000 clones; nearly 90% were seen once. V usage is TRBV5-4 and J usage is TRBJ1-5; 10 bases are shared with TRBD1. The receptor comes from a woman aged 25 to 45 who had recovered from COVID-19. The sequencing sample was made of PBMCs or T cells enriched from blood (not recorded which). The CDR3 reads CASSLNGGQGDQPQHF. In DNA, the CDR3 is TGTGCCAGCAGCTTGAACGGTGGACAGGGGGATCAGCCCCAGCATTTT. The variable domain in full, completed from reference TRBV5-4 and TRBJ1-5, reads ETGVTQSPTHLIKTRGQQVTLRCSSQSGHNTVSWYQQALGQGPQFIFQYYREEENGRGNFPPRFSGLQFPNYSSELNVNALELDDSALYLCASSLNGGQGDQPQHFGDGTRLSIL.